The 17 T cell receptor beta chains below come from one sample, sequenced in a study of T cell responses to AZD1222 COVID-19 vaccine. The method was immunoSEQ multiplex PCR; TCRdb's version includes in-frame clones alone and lacks a portion of them. The sample carries under 170,000 clones, roughly 94% recorded once. This specimen was peripheral blood, taken on day 0 of AZD1222 vaccination. The receptors were sampled from an adult in good health.

The rearrangement links TRBV5-1 to TRBJ2-1; 8 bases agree with TRBD2. The germline CDR1 and CDR2 sequences are SGHRS and YFSETQ. This CDR3 is 16 amino acids long. After removal of 1 base from V and 5 bases from J, the junction contained 8 bases not matched to a gene. The CDR3 region has the DNA TGCGCCAGCAGCTTGTCGCCTAGCGGGTCCAACAATGAGCAGTTCTTC. It codes for CASSLSPSGSNNEQFF.

This chain uses TRBV5-1 with TRBJ1-1; no clear D gene. Trimming took 5 bases from V and 1 from J, leaving 9 bases between them. There are 13 residues in the CDR3. Germline values: CDR1 SGHRS, CDR2 YFSETQ. The CDR3 DNA reads as TGCGCCAGCAGTAAGAGGGAGAACACTGAAGCTTTCTTT. Translated, it gives CASSKRENTEAFF.

The chain couples TRBV25-1 to TRBJ2-1, with TRBD2 identical over 9 bases. Trimming removed 5 bases from V and 7 bases from J; junction bases left unmatched: 12. Germline-derived CDR1 and CDR2 are MGHDK and SYGVNS. This CDR3 region has 16 residues. CDR3 coding DNA: TGTGCCAGCAGTCCTTGGGGTAGCGGGAGAGTTAATGAGCAGTTCTTC. Translating gives CASSPWGSGRVNEQFF.

This sequence joins TRBV19 and TRBJ1-4, with D possibly being TRBD1 (6 bases). V gave up 4 bases and J gave up 8 bases, with 14 bases separating them. Germline V CDR1 and CDR2: LNHDA, SQIVND (reference sequence). The CDR3 sequence is 14 residues long. This chain's CDR3 is CASSTASRGEKLFF. The DNA of the CDR3 is TGTGCCAGTAGTACAGCCAGTAGGGGGGAAAAACTGTTTTTT.

The V and J genes are TRBV6-5 and TRBJ1-1, with 7 bases that match TRBD1. Germline CDR1 and CDR2: MNHEY and SVGAGI. The J segment lost 0 bases and the V segment lost 0 bases, leaving 1 base of the junction unmatched. This CDR3 comprises 15 residues. CDR3 sequence: CASSYSGTVNTEAFF. The CDR3 bases are TGTGCCAGCAGTTACTCAGGGACAGTGAACACTGAAGCTTTCTTT.

The rearrangement joins TRBV3-1 (or the pseudogene TRBV3-2) to TRBJ1-2, with D maybe TRBD1 (6 bases). Germline V gene sequence: CDR1 LGHDT, CDR2 YNNKEL (reference sequence). Trimming stripped 11 bases from V and 8 bases from J, with 21 bases between. The CDR3 runs to 13 residues. The CDR3 DNA reads as TGTGCCTCCAACCAAGAGGGGGTCTGGGGCTACACCTTC. Its protein is CASNQEGVWGYTF.

The gene calls are TRBV6-2 or TRBV6-3 and TRBJ2-2; 15 nucleotides agree with TRBD2. J was trimmed by 1 base and V by 4 bases; bases with no gene match: 7. This CDR3 region has 19 residues. The germline gives CDR1 MNHEY, CDR2 SVGEGT. The CDR3 spells CASSSRTGLAGGNTGELFF. The CDR3 bases are TGTGCCAGCAGTTCACGTACGGGACTAGCGGGAGGGAACACCGGGGAGCTGTTTTTT.

The rearrangement uses TRBV4-1 and TRBJ2-5; 7 bases fit TRBD1. The length of the CDR3 is 14 residues. Germline V gives CDR1 MGHRA, CDR2 YSYEKL. With V trimmed by 2 bases and J by 5 bases, 5 bases remained unmatched. CDR3 amino acids: CASSQQGQTETQYF. The CDR3 region has the DNA TGCGCCAGCAGCCAACAGGGACAGACGGAGACCCAGTACTTC.

The CDR3 nucleotides read TGTGCCAGCAGTCAACTCACTGAAGCTTTCTTT. As protein: CASSQLTEAFF. This chain links TRBV12-3 or TRBV12-4 with TRBJ1-1; no firm D call. V shed 5 bases and J shed 4 bases, with 5 bases lying between them. This CDR3 contains 11 residues.

The chain recombines TRBV5-6 with TRBJ2-7; D is uncertain. Trimming took 2 bases from V and 6 from J, leaving 6 bases between them. The CDR3 contains 11 residues. CDR1 and CDR2 (germline): SGHDT, YYEEEE. The CDR3 sequence is CASSLGLEQYV. The CDR3 nucleotides are TGTGCCAGCAGCTTAGGCCTCGAGCAGTACGTC.

The chain recombines TRBV29-1 with TRBJ1-2, with D perhaps matching TRBD1 (5 bases). The CDR3 runs 10 residues. The germline V and J ends were trimmed by 6 bases and 14 bases, with 16 bases remaining between them. Looked up from germline, CDR1 is SQVTM and CDR2 is ANQGSEA. This chain's CDR3 is CSVPGAGRTF. The CDR3 region has the DNA TGCAGCGTCCCCGGTGCAGGGAGGACCTTC.

This clone occurred once. The J gene is TRBJ1-1, the V gene TRBV28; 11 positions agree with TRBD1. Germline V gene data show CDR1 as MDHEN and CDR2 as SYDVKM. The J segment lost 5 bases and the V segment lost 3 bases, leaving 11 bases of the junction unmatched. CDR3 length equals 17 residues. CDR3 region: CASSLHFLGQGGTEAFF. The CDR3 DNA reads TGTGCCAGCAGTTTGCACTTCCTGGGACAGGGGGGAACTGAAGCTTTCTTT.

The V and J genes are TRBV10-3 and TRBJ1-6; 8 bases line up with TRBD1. The CDR3 totals 15 residues. Unmatched junction bases numbered 2, after V lost 2 bases and J lost 5 bases. In germline, CDR1 is ENHRY, CDR2 SYGVKD. This CDR3 reads CAISEGTGHNSPLHF. CDR3 nucleotide sequence: TGTGCCATCAGTGAGGGGACAGGTCATAATTCACCCCTCCACTTT.

The count of this clone is one. J is TRBJ1-6 and V is TRBV9; D ambiguous. This CDR3 has 16 residues. Trimming removed 1 base from V and 0 bases from J, with 8 bases in between. Germline-derived CDR1 and CDR2 are SGDLS and YYNGEE. This CDR3 reads CASSVNPSSYNSPLHF. CDR3 in DNA: TGTGCCAGCAGCGTAAATCCGAGCTCCTATAATTCACCCCTCCACTTT.

V and J are TRBV7-8 and TRBJ2-3, with D unresolved. CDR1 and CDR2 (germline): SGHVS, FQNEAQ. Between the trimmed V and J ends, which lost 4 bases and 6 bases, there was a span of 5 bases. CDR3 length: 11 residues. The CDR3 protein is CASSSTDTQYF. CDR3 nucleotides: TGTGCCAGCAGCTCGACGGATACGCAGTATTTT.

This chain joins TRBV10-3 and TRBJ1-4; D is possibly TRBD1 (6 bases). Trimming shortened V by 5 bases and J by 5 bases, and 15 bases separated the two germline ends. The CDR3 covers 15 residues. The germline V gene has CDR1 ENHRY and CDR2 SYGVKD. The CDR3 loop reads CAISPRTVGNEKLFF. CDR3 nucleotide sequence: TGTGCCATCAGTCCCAGGACAGTTGGAAATGAAAAACTGTTTTTT.

This chain links TRBV19 with TRBJ1-6; no reliable D call. Germline V gene data show CDR1 as LNHDA and CDR2 as SQIVND (reference sequence). The CDR3 contains 15 residues. V shed 1 base and J shed 7 bases, with 11 bases lying between them. This CDR3 reads CASSIGTAVNSPLHF. The CDR3 DNA sequence: TGTGCCAGTAGTATAGGAACAGCGGTAAATTCACCCCTCCACTTT. The full variable domain, completed using reference TRBV19 and TRBJ1-6, is DGGITQSPKYLFRKEGQNVTLSCEQNLNHDAMYWYRQDPGQGLRLIYYSQIVNDFQKGDIAEGYSVSREKKESFPLTVTSAQKNPTAFYLCASSIGTAVNSPLHFGNGTRLTVT.